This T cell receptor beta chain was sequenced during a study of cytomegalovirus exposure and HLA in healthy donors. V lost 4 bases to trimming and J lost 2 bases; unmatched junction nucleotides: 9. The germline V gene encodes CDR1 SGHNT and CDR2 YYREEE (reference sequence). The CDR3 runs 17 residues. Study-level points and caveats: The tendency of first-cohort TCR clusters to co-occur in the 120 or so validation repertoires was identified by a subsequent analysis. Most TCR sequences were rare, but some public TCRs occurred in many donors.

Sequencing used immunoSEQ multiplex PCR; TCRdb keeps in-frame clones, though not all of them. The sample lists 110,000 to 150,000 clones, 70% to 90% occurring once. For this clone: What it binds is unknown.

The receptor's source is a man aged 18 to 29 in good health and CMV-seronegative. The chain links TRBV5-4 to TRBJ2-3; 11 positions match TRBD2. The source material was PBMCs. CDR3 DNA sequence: TGTGCCAGCAGCCGACTGACTAGCGGGGATCTCACAGATACGCAGTATTTT. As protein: CASSRLTSGDLTDTQYF.